One T cell receptor beta chain is described in this entry. There is no known antigen for this receptor. No much larger clone is present one base from it, and per-base qualities are unavailable. V is cut back by 5 bases and J by 6 bases, with 11 bases in the junction unmatched. The CDR3 starts with the cysteine, ends with the phenylalanine, and has 15 residues. The read is trimmed to its CDR3 DNA, 45 bases read in frame from base 1. Based on the germline V gene, the CDR1 and CDR2 sequences are SGHTA and FQGNSA. These data come from a study of control samples from healthy donors and cancer patients (dated by TCRdb to 2018 to 2020). The library was obtained by the immunoSEQ multiplex PCR assay. This immuneACCESS table, as held by TCRdb, lists in-frame sequences with V and J called but not all clones. Of the missing ones, under half trace to an unresolved V gene in checked studies; the others have no known cause. For this sample there are 100,000 or so clones; approximately 80% appear just once. Jointly, the top ten make up under 12% of the sample.

The rearranged segments are TRBV7-2 and TRBJ2-3; 7 of the junction bases match TRBD2. The sequence was collected from a woman in her thirties in good health. Sequencing used blood. The nucleotide sequence reads as follows: TGTGCCAGCAGCACCCGACTAGCAGCGGGTGATACGCAGTATTTT. This gives the protein CASSTRLAAGDTQYF.